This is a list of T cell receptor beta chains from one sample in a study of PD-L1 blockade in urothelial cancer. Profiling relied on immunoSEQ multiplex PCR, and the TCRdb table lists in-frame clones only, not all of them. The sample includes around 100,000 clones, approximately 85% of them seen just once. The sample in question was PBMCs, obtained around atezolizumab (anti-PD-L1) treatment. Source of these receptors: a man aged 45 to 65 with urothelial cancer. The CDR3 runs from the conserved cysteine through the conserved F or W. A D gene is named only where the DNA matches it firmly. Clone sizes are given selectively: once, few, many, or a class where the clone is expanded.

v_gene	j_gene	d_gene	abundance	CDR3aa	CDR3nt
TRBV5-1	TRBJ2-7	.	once	CASSTDSTYEQYF	TGCGCCAGCAGCACCGACAGTACCTACGAGCAGTACTTC
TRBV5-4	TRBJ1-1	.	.	CASSLDRTTEAFF	TGTGCCAGCAGCTTGGACAGGACCACTGAAGCTTTCTTT
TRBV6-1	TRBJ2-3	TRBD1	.	CASKPGQHTDTQYF	TGTGCCAGCAAACCGGGACAGCACACAGATACGCAGTATTTT
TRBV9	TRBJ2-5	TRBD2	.	CASSVGGLAGVETQYF	TGTGCCAGCAGCGTAGGGGGACTAGCGGGAGTAGAGACCCAGTACTTC
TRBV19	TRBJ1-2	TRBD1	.	CASSPGTGGIGYTF	TGTGCCAGTAGTCCCGGGACAGGGGGAATTGGCTACACCTTC
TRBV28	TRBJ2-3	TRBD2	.	CASSLLAGDSTDTQYF	TGTGCCAGCAGTTTACTAGCGGGAGACAGCACAGATACGCAGTATTTT
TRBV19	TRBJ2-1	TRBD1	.	CASSIATDRDEQFF	TGTGCCAGTAGTATAGCTACCGACAGGGATGAGCAGTTCTTC
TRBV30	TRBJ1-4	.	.	CAWGREYEKLFF	TGTGCCTGGGGAAGGGAGTATGAAAAACTGTTTTTT
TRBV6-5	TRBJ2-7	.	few	CASRDSYEQYF	TGTGCCAGCAGGGACAGTTACGAGCAGTACTTC
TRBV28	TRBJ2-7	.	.	CASSLLDEQYF	TGTGCCAGCAGTTTACTTGACGAGCAGTACTTC
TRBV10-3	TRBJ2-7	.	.	CAISEPTGGGRYEQYF	TGTGCCATCAGTGAGCCTACGGGGGGCGGGAGATACGAGCAGTACTTC
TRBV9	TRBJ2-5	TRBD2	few	CASSRTSGRLLWETQYF	TGTGCCAGCAGCCGGACTAGCGGGAGGCTTTTGTGGGAGACCCAGTACTTC
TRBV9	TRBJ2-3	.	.	CASSASDRLTDTQYF	TGTGCCAGCAGTGCATCCGACAGACTCACAGATACGCAGTATTTT
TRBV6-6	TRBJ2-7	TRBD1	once	CASSYDRGLMEQYF	TGTGCCAGCAGTTACGACAGGGGCCTAATGGAGCAGTACTTC
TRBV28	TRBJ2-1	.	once	CASSSFGRSSYNEQFF	TGTGCCAGCAGTTCCTTCGGCCGGAGCTCCTACAATGAGCAGTTCTTC
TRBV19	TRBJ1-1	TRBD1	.	CASSLLGGETEAFF	TGTGCCAGTAGTTTATTAGGGGGCGAGACTGAAGCTTTCTTT
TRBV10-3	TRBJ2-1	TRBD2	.	CAISERSSGSGEQFF	TGTGCCATCAGTGAGCGGTCTAGCGGGAGTGGTGAGCAGTTCTTC
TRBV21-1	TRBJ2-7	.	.	CASSSPTEQYF	TGTGCCAGCAGCAGCCCTACCGAGCAGTACTTC
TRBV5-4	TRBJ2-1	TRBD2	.	CASSLNSGRANEQFF	TGTGCCAGCAGCTTGAATAGCGGGAGGGCAAATGAGCAGTTCTTC
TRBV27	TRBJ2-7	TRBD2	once	CASSPTGTRVDEQYF	TGTGCCAGCAGCCCTACCGGGACTAGGGTAGACGAGCAGTACTTC
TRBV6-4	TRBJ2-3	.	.	CASRAGLITDTQYF	TGTGCCAGCAGGGCGGGACTGATCACAGATACGCAGTATTTT
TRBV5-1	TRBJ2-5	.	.	CASRTPSAQETQYF	TGCGCCAGCAGAACCCCTAGCGCACAAGAGACCCAGTACTTC
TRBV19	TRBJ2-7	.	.	CASSPLQGTTPYEQYF	TGTGCCAGTAGCCCCCTCCAGGGGACTACCCCCTACGAGCAGTACTTC
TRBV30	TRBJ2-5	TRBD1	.	CAWSGIMDRAETQYF	TGTGCCTGGAGTGGTATAATGGACAGGGCCGAGACCCAGTACTTC
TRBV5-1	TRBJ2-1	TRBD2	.	CASSQGLAGAYNEQFF	TGCGCCAGCAGCCAGGGACTAGCGGGAGCCTACAATGAGCAGTTCTTC
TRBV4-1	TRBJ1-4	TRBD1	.	CASSQVGTGGDATNEKLFF	TGCGCCAGCAGCCAAGTCGGGACAGGGGGCGATGCAACTAATGAAAAACTGTTTTTT
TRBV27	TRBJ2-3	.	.	CASSLSIPGWADTQYF	TGTGCCAGCAGTTTATCCATCCCCGGGTGGGCAGATACGCAGTATTTT
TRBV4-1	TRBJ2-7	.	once	CASSQPGIYEQYF	TGCGCCAGCAGCCAACCAGGTATCTACGAGCAGTACTTC
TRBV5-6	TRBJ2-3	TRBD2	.	CASSRGLARRKNTDTQYF	TGTGCCAGCAGCCGGGGACTAGCGCGACGGAAGAACACAGATACGCAGTATTTT
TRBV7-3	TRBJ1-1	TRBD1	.	CASSLTGQGWTEAFF	TGTGCCAGCAGCTTAACTGGACAGGGATGGACTGAAGCTTTCTTT
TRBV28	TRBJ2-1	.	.	CAPLADHNEQFF	TGTGCCCCCTTAGCAGACCACAATGAGCAGTTCTTC